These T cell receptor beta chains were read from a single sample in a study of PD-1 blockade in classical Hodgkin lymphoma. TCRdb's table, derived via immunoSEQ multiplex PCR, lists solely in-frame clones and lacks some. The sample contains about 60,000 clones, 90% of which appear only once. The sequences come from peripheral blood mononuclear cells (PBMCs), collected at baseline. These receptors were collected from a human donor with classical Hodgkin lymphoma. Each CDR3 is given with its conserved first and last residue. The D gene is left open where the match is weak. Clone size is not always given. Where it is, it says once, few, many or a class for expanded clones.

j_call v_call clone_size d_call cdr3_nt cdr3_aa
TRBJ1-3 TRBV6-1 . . TGTGCCAGCAGTGCCGGGGACGGAAACACCATATATTTT CASSAGDGNTIYF
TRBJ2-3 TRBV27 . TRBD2 TGTGCCAGCAGTTTAAGGCTAGCGGGGGGCACAGATACGCAGTATTTT CASSLRLAGGTDTQYF
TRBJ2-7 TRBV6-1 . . TGTGCCAGCAGACCCATGATTGTACAGGCGGGGGAGCAGTACTTC CASRPMIVQAGEQYF
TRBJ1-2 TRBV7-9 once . TGTGCCAGCTCGGTCCACTTAGCGTATGGCTACACCTTC CASSVHLAYGYTF
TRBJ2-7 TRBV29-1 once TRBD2 TGCAGCGCCCGGACTAGCGGCTCCTACGAGCAGTACTTC CSARTSGSYEQYF
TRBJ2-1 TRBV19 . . TGTGCCAGTAGCCCAGGGGTTCGTTCCTACAATGAGCAGTTCTTC CASSPGVRSYNEQFF
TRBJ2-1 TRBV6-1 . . TGTGCCAGCAGTGTGTACTCAAGCTCCTACAATGAGCAGTTCTTC CASSVYSSSYNEQFF
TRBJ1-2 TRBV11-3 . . TGTGCCAGCAGCTTTACTTTCAAGGACGGAACTAACTATGGCTACACCTTC CASSFTFKDGTNYGYTF
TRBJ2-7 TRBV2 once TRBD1 TGTGCCAGCAGAGCCCCCACAGGGGTTGGCTACGAGCAGTACTTC CASRAPTGVGYEQYF
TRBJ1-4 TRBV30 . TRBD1 TGTGCCTGGAGTGTACTGGGACAGGGTCATGAAAAACTGTTTTTT CAWSVLGQGHEKLFF
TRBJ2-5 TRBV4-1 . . TGCGCCAGCAGCCAAGATCGGGGGCCCGGGGCCCAGTACTTC CASSQDRGPGAQYF
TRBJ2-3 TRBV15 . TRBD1 TGTGCCACCAGCAAGACAGGGAACACAGATACGCAGTATTTT CATSKTGNTDTQYF
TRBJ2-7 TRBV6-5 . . TGTGCCAGCAGTTACTCCCTAGAGAGCTACGAGCAGTACTTC CASSYSLESYEQYF
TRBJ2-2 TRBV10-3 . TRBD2 TGTGCCATCCGGGGGGGAGCGGGAGAAGACACCGGGGAGCTGTTTTTT CAIRGGAGEDTGELFF
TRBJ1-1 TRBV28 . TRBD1 TGTGCCAGCAGCGGCCCCGGACAGGGGAGGGCTGAAGCTTTCTTT CASSGPGQGRAEAFF
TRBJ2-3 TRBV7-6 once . TGTGCCAGCAGCTTCTGGGAAAGCACAGATACGCAGTATTTT CASSFWESTDTQYF
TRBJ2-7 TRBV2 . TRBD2 TGTGCCAGCAAAGCGGTAGCGGGAGGGTCGGGGTACGAGCAGTACTTC CASKAVAGGSGYEQYF
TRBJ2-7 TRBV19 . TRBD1 TGTGCCAGTAGGAACACCGGGACAGGGCCCTACGAGCAGTACTTC CASRNTGTGPYEQYF
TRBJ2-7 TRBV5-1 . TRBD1 TGCGCCAGCAGGATTACAGGGGGCTCCTACGAGCAGTACTTC CASRITGGSYEQYF
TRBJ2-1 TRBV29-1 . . TGCAGCGTTGAAGAAGGGGGAGGGCCCTATGAGCAGTTCTTC CSVEEGGGPYEQFF
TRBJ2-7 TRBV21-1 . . TGTGCCAGCAGCTCCCGGGACCAAGTGTGCTACGAGCAGTACTTC CASSSRDQVCYEQYF
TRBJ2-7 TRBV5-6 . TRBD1 TGTGCCAGCAGCTGGGACAGGGGCCACGAGCAGTACTTC CASSWDRGHEQYF
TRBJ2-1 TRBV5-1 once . TGCGCCAGCAGCCCAGGAATTTACGATGAGCAGTTCTTC CASSPGIYDEQFF